The sequence of this TCR beta chain was determined in a study of blood T cell repertoires in COVID-19. About the research overall: COVID-19 samples collected from the United States, Italy and Spain covered acute and convalescent phases.

Participants were aged 18 to 89 years from approximately 24 US areas. V lost 10 bases, J lost 2 bases, and 14 bases lay in between. CDR3 length: 14 residues. CDR1 and CDR2 from the germline V gene are KGHDR and SFDVKD. Repertoires were generated with immunoSEQ multiplex PCR, while TCRdb's copy carries only in-frame clones and drops some. The sample carries 260,000 or so clones, approximately 90% recorded once. This sequence joins TRBV24-1 and TRBJ2-1; possibly TRBD2 for D (6 bases). This TCR was sampled from a woman aged 40 to 55 with acute COVID-19. The source material was PBMCs or T cells enriched from blood (not recorded which). The CDR3 DNA reads TGTGCCACTAGCACCGGGGGACCCTACAATGAGCAGTTCTTC. Translating gives CATSTGGPYNEQFF.